This TCR beta chain originates from a study of cytomegalovirus exposure and HLA in healthy donors. In the study overall: An early release of data contained some 80 million unique TCRs, which came from HLA-typed donors. Study-wide findings and caveats: Most CMV-associated TCR beta chains appeared HLA-restricted in a later analysis.

V dropped 5 bases and J dropped 5; count of bases not matched to a gene: 5. The CDR3 contains 15 residues. The germline CDR1 and CDR2 sequences are SGHTA and FQGTGA. The PCR used 60 Vbeta and 13 Jbeta primers. As originally analysed: Roughly 81 million unique TCR beta chains, 10 million to 14 million shared, were counted in a later analysis. Clones were sequenced by immunoSEQ multiplex PCR, and TCRdb holds only the in-frame ones, with some missing. V and J calls and clone size are copied from that table; D and trimming were computed from the DNA. The table records 200,000 to 250,000 clones, more than 60% of them present only once. A single count supports this clone. Its antigen is unknown.

The genes are TRBV7-3 and TRBJ2-5, with TRBD2 matching over 13 bases. Material for sequencing was PBMCs. The sequence came from a man in his forties or fifties in good health and CMV-seronegative. CDR3 in amino acids: CASSRTSGRWETQYF. The CDR3 coding sequence is TGTGCCAGCAGCCGGACTAGCGGGAGATGGGAGACCCAGTACTTC.